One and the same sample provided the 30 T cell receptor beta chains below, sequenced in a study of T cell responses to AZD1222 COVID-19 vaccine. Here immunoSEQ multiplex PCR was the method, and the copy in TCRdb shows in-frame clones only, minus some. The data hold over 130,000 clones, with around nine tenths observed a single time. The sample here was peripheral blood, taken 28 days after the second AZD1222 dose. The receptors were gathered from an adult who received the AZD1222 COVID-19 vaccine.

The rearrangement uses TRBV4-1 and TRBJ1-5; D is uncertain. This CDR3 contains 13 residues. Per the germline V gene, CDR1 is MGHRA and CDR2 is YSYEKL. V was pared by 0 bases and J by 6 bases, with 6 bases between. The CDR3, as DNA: TGCGCCAGCAGCCAAGAGTCGCGTCAGCCCCAGCATTTT. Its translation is CASSQESRQPQHF.

In nucleotides, the CDR3 is TGCGCCAGCAGCTTTGCGGGCCGGGGAGAAGAGACCCAGTACTTC. This sequence encodes CASSFAGRGEETQYF. The V gene is TRBV4-1, the J gene TRBJ2-5, with a weak D call TRBD2 (5 bases). Trimming shortened V by 5 bases and J by 3 bases, and 16 bases separated the two germline ends. In germline, CDR1 is MGHRA, CDR2 YSYEKL. The CDR3 runs to 15 residues.

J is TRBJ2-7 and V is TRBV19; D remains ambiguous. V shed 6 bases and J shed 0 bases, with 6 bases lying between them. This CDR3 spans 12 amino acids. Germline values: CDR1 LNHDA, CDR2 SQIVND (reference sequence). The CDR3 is CASSSSSYEQYF. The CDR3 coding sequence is TGTGCCAGTAGCTCGAGCTCCTACGAGCAGTACTTC.

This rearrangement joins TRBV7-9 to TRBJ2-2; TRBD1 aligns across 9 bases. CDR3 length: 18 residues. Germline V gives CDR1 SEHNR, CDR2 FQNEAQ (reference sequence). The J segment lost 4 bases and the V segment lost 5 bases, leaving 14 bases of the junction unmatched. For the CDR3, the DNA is TGTGCCAGCAGCCAACCGCCAGGGACAGGGAGGAGCACCGGGGAGCTGTTTTTT. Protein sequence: CASSQPPGTGRSTGELFF.

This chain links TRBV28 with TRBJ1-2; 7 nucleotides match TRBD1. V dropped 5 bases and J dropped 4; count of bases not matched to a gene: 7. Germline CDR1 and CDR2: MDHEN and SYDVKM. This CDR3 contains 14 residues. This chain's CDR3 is CASSIRGRTYGYTF. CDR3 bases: TGTGCCAGCAGTATAAGGGGGCGTACCTATGGCTACACCTTC.

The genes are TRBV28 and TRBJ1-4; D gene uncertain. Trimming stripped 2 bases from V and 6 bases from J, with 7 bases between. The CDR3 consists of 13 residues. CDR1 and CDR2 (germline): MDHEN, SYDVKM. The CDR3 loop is CASSLQIYEKLFF. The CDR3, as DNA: TGTGCCAGCAGTTTACAGATCTATGAAAAACTGTTTTTT.

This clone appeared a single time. The DNA of the CDR3 is TGTGCCAGCAGCTCGGGATTTTCTACAGGCGAGCAGTACTTC. It codes for CASSSGFSTGEQYF. J is TRBJ2-7 and V is TRBV5-4; D assignment may be TRBD1 or TRBD2 (5 bases each). This CDR3 is built from 14 residues. Trimming removed 3 bases at V and 6 bases at J, with 16 bases between. Germline-derived CDR1 and CDR2 are SGHNT and YYREEE (reference sequence). Complete variable domain (other parts from reference TRBV5-4 and TRBJ2-7): ETGVTQSPTHLIKTRGQQVTLRCSSQSGHNTVSWYQQALGQGPQFIFQYYREEENGRGNFPPRFSGLQFPNYSSELNVNALELDDSALYLCASSSGFSTGEQYFGPGTRLTVT.

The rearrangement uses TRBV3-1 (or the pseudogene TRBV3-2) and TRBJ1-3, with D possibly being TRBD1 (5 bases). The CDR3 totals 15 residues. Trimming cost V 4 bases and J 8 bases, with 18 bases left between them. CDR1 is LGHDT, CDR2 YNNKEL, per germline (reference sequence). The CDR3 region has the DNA TGTGCCAGCAGCCGAGGGGCCGACCCGGGAGACACCATATATTTT. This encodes CASSRGADPGDTIYF.

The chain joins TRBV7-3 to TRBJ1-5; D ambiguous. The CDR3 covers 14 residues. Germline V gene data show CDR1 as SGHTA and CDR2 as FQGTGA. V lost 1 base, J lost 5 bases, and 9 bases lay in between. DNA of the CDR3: TGTGCCAGCAGCTTAAGTACAGAACATCAGCCCCAGCATTTT. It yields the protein CASSLSTEHQPQHF.

CDR3 in amino acids: CATAIRVGTDTQYF. The DNA for the CDR3 is TGTGCCACGGCTATTAGGGTTGGCACAGATACGCAGTATTTT. The chain carries TRBV10-3 and TRBJ2-3; D call uncertain. V was shortened by 10 bases and J by 1 base, with 15 bases between the two germline ends. The germline V gene encodes CDR1 ENHRY and CDR2 SYGVKD. CDR3 size: 14 residues.

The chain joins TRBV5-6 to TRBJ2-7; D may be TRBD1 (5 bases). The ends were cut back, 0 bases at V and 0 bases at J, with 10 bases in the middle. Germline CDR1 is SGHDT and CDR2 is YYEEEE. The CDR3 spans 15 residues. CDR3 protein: CASSLGSGFSYEQYF. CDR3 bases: TGTGCCAGCAGCTTGGGCTCAGGGTTCTCCTACGAGCAGTACTTC.

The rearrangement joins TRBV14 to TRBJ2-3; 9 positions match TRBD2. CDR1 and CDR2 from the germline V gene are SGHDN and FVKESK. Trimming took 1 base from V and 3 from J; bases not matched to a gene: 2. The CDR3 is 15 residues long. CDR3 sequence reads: CASSQASGATDTQYF. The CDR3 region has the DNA TGTGCCAGCAGCCAAGCTAGCGGGGCAACAGATACGCAGTATTTT.

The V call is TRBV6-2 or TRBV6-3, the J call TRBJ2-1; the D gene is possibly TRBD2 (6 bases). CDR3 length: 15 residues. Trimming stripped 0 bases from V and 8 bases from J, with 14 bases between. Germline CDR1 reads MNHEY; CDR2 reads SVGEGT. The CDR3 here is CASSYSSLRGDEQFF. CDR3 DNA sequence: TGTGCCAGCAGTTACTCTAGTCTTCGCGGGGATGAGCAGTTCTTC.

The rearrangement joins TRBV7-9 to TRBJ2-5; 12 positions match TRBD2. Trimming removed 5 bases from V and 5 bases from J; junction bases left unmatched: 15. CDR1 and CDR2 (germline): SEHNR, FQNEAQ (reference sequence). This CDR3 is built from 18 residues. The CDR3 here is CASSPSSRTSGDGETQYF. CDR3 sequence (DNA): TGTGCCAGCAGCCCCTCCAGTCGGACTAGCGGGGATGGGGAGACCCAGTACTTC. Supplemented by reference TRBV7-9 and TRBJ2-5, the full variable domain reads DTGVSQNPRHKITKRGQNVTFRCDPISEHNRLYWYRQTLGQGPEFLTYFQNEAQLEKSRLLSDRFSAERPKGSFSTLEIQRTEQGDSAMYLCASSPSSRTSGDGETQYFGPGTRLLVL.

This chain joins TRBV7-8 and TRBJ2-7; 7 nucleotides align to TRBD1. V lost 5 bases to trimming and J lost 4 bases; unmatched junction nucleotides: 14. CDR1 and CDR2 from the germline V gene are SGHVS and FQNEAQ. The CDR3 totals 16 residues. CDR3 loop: CASSPRGILGAYEQYF. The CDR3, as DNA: TGTGCCAGCAGCCCCAGGGGGATACTAGGGGCTTACGAGCAGTACTTC.

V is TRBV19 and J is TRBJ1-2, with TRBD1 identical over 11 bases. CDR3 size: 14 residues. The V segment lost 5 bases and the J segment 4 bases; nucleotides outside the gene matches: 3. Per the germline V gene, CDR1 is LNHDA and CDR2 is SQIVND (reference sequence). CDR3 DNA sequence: TGTGCCAGTAGTGCCGGACAGGGGGCCTATGGCTACACCTTC. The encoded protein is CASSAGQGAYGYTF.

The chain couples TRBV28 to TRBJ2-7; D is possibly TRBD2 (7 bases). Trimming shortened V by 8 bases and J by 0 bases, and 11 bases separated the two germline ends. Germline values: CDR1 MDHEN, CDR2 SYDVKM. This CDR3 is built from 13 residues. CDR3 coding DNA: TGTGCCAGCGGGGGCGGGAGCTCCTACGAGCAGTACTTC. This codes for CASGGGSSYEQYF.

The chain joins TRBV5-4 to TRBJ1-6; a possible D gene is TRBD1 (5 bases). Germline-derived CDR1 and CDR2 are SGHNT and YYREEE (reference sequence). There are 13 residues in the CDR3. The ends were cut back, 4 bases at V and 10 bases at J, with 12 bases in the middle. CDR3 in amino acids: CASSPDSNSPLHF. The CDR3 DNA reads TGTGCCAGCAGCCCTGACAGTAACTCACCCCTCCACTTT.

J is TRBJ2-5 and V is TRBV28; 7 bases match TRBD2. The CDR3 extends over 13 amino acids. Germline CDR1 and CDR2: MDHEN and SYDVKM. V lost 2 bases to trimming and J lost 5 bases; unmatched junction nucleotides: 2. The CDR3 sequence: CASSLQGGETQYF. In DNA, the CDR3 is TGTGCCAGCAGTTTACAGGGAGGGGAGACCCAGTACTTC. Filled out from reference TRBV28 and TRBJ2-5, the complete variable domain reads DVKVTQSSRYLVKRTGEKVFLECVQDMDHENMFWYRQDPGLGLRLIYFSYDVKMKEKGDIPEGYSVSREKKERFSLILESASTNQTSMYLCASSLQGGETQYFGPGTRLLVL.

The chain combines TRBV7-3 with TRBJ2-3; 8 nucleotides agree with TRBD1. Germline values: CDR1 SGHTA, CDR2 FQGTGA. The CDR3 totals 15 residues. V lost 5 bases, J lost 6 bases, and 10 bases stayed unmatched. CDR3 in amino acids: CASSPRDRTLDTQYF. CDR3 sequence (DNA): TGTGCCAGCAGCCCGAGGGACAGGACCTTGGATACGCAGTATTTT. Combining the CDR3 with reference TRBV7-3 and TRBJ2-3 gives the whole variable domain GAGVSQTPSNKVTEKGKYVELRCDPISGHTALYWYRQSLGQGPEFLIYFQGTGAADDSGLPNDRFFAVRPEGSVSTLKIQRTERGDSAVYLCASSPRDRTLDTQYFGPGTRLTVL.

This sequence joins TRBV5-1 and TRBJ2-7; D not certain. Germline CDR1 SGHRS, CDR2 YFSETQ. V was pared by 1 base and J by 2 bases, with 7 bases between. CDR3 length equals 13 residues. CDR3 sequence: CASSLLGTYEQYF. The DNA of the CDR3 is TGCGCCAGCAGCTTGTTAGGGACCTACGAGCAGTACTTC.

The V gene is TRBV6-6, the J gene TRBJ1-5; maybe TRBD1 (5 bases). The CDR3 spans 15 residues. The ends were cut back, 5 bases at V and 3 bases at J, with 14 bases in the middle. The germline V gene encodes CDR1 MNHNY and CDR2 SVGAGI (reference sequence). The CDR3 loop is CASSRLQGPNQPQHF. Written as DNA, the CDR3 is TGTGCCAGCAGTCGGCTTCAGGGACCCAATCAGCCCCAGCATTTT.

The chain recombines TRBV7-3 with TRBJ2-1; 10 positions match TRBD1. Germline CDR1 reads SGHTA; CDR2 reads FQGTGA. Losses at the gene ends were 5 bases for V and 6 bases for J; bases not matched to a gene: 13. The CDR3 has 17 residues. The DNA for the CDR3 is TGTGCCAGCAGCGTGGGACGGGACAGGGGAGACTCCAATGAGCAGTTCTTC. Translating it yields CASSVGRDRGDSNEQFF.

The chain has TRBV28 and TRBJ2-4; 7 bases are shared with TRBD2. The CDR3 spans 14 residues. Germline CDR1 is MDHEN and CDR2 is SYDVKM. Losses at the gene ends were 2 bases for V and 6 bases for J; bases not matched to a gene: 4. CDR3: CASSLMGGRNIQYF. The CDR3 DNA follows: TGTGCCAGCAGTTTAATGGGGGGGAGAAACATTCAGTACTTC. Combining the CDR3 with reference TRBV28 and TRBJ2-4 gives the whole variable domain DVKVTQSSRYLVKRTGEKVFLECVQDMDHENMFWYRQDPGLGLRLIYFSYDVKMKEKGDIPEGYSVSREKKERFSLILESASTNQTSMYLCASSLMGGRNIQYFGAGTRLSVL.

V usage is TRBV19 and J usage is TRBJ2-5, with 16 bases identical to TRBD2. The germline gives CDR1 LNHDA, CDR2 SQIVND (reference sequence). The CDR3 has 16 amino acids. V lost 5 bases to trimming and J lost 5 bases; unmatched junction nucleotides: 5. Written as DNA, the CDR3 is TGTGCCAGTAGTGGAGGGACTAGCGGGAGGGGGGAGACCCAGTACTTC. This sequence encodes CASSGGTSGRGETQYF.

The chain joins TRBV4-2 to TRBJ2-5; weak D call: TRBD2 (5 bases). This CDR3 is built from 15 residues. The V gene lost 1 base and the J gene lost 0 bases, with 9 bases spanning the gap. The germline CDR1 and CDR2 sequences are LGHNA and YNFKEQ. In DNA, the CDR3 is TGTGCCAGCAGCCAAGGGGCGGGTGACCAAGAGACCCAGTACTTC. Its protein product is CASSQGAGDQETQYF.

The CDR3 DNA is TGTGCCAGCCTTATACAGGGGAACACTGAAGCTTTCTTT. Translated: CASLIQGNTEAFF. This chain joins TRBV7-2 and TRBJ1-1; a possible D gene is TRBD1 (6 bases). Germline lookup yields CDR1 SGHTA and CDR2 FQGNSA. V dropped 8 bases and J dropped 1 base, with 11 bases sitting between them. The CDR3 is made up of 13 amino acids.

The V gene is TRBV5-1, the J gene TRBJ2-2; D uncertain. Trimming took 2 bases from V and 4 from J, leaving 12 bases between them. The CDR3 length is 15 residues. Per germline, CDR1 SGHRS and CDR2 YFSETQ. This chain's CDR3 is CASSLGLVSTGELFF. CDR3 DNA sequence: TGCGCCAGCAGCTTAGGGCTAGTTAGCACCGGGGAGCTGTTTTTT.

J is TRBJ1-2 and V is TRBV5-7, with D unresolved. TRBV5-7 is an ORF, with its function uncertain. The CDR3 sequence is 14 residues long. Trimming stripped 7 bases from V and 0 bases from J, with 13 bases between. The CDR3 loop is CASRGRGANYGYTF. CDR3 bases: TGTGCCAGCCGAGGGCGGGGAGCTAACTATGGCTACACCTTC.

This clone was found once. CDR3: CASSLGTSAFF. CDR3 DNA sequence: TGTGCCAGCAGCCTCGGGACTAGCGCCTTCTTC. The rearrangement joins TRBV3-1 (or the pseudogene TRBV3-2) to TRBJ2-1; 10 bases align to TRBD2. J lost 16 bases, V lost 4 bases, and 4 bases had no gene match. Germline CDR1 and CDR2: LGHDT and YNNKEL (reference sequence). The CDR3 spans 11 residues.